This entry lists 2 T cell receptor beta chains sequenced from one sample in a study of cytomegalovirus exposure and HLA in healthy donors. Both 60 Vbeta primers and 13 Jbeta primers went into the PCR. The repertoire was sequenced with immunoSEQ multiplex PCR; TCRdb's copy has only in-frame clones and lacks some. The sample consists of 200,000 to 250,000 clones, approximately 79% of them appearing once. The sample consisted of PBMCs. Source of these receptors: a girl aged 2 to 10 in good health and CMV-seronegative.

The gene calls are TRBV12-5 and TRBJ1-6; the match to TRBD1 covers 7 bases. The CDR3 has 19 amino acids. Losses at the gene ends were 3 bases for V and 0 bases for J; bases not matched to a gene: 11. The germline V gene has CDR1 LGHNT and CDR2 FRNRAP. The CDR3 region has the DNA TGTGCTAGTGGTTTAGGAGTTGGGGGACAGAGCTCCTATAATTCACCCCTCCACTTT. Its protein product is CASGLGVGGQSSYNSPLHF.

The V call is TRBV5-6, the J call TRBJ1-2; D may be TRBD1 (6 bases). Germline lookup yields CDR1 SGHDT and CDR2 YYEEEE. V lost 1 base and J 7 bases, leaving 8 bases between the germline ends. CDR3 length: 12 amino acids. The CDR3 DNA sequence: TGTGCCAGCAGCTTGTACAGGGCTGGCTACACCTTC. It encodes CASSLYRAGYTF.